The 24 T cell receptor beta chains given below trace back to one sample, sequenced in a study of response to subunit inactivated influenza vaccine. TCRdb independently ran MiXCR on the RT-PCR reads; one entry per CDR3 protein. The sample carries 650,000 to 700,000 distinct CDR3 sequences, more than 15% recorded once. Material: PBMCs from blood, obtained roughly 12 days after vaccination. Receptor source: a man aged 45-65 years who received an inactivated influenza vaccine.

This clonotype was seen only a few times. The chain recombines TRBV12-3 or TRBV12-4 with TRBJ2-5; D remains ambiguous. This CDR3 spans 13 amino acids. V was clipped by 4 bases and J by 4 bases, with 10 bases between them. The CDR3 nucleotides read TGTGCCAGCAGTTCTCTAAGAGCAGAGACCCAGTACTTC. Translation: CASSSLRAETQYF.

This chain's CDR3 is CASSAMQGDPRQPQHF. The CDR3 DNA is TGTGCCAGCAGCGCGATGCAGGGGGACCCGCGCCAGCCCCAGCATTTT. The rearrangement joins TRBV5-5 to TRBJ1-5; 7 nucleotides match TRBD1. V trimming: 4 bases; J trimming: 7 bases; junction bases outside the gene matches: 14. The germline V gene has CDR1 SGHKS and CDR2 YYEKEE (reference sequence). CDR3 length: 16 residues.

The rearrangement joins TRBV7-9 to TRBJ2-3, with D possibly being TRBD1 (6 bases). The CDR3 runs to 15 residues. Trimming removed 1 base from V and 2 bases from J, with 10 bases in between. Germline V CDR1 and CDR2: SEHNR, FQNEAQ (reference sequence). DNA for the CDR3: TGTGCCAGCAGCTTAGATCGGGGACACACAGATACGCAGTATTTT. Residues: CASSLDRGHTDTQYF. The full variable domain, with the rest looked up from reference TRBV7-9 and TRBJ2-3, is DTGVSQNPRHKITKRGQNVTFRCDPISEHNRLYWYRQTLGQGPEFLTYFQNEAQLEKSRLLSDRFSAERPKGSFSTLEIQRTEQGDSAMYLCASSLDRGHTDTQYFGPGTRLTVL.

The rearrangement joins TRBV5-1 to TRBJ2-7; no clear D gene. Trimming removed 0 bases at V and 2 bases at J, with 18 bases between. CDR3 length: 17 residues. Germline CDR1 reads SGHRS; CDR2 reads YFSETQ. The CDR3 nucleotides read TGCGCCAGCAGCTTGGCCTCTAGGCCCCAACTACCCTACGAGCAGTACTTC. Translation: CASSLASRPQLPYEQYF.

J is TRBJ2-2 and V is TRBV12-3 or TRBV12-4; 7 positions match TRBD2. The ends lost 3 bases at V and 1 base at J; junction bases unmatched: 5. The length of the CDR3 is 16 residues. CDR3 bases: TGTGCCAGCAGTTTGATTGCGGGGGTGAACACCGGGGAGCTGTTTTTT. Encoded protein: CASSLIAGVNTGELFF.

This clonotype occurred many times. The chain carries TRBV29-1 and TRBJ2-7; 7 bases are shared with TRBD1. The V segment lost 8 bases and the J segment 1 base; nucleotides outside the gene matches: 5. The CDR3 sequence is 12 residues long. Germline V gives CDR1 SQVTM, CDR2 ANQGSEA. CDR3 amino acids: CSTWDRSYEQYF. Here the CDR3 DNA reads TGCAGCACCTGGGACAGATCCTACGAGCAGTACTTC.

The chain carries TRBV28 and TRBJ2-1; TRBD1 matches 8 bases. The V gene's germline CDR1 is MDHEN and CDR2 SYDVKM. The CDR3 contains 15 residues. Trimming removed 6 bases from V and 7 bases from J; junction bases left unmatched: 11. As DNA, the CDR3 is TGTGCCAGCAGCATAGACAGGGGAATCAGGAATGAGCAGTTCTTC. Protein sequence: CASSIDRGIRNEQFF.

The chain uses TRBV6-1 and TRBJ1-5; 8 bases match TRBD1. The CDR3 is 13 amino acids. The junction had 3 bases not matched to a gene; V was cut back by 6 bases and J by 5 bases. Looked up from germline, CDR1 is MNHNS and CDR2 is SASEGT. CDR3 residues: CASRDRVDQPQHF. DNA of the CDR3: TGTGCCAGCAGGGACAGGGTTGATCAGCCCCAGCATTTT.

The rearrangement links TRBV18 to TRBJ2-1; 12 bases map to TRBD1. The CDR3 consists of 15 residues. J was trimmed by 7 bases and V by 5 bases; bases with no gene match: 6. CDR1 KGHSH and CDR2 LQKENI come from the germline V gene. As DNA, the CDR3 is TGTGCCAGCTCATTACCGGGACAGGGGGCGAATGAGCAGTTCTTC. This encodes CASSLPGQGANEQFF.

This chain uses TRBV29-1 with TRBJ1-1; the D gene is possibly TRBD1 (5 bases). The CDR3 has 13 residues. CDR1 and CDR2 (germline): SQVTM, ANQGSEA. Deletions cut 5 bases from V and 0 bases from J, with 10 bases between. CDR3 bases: TGCAGCGTTCGACAGACCATGAACACTGAAGCTTTCTTT. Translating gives CSVRQTMNTEAFF.

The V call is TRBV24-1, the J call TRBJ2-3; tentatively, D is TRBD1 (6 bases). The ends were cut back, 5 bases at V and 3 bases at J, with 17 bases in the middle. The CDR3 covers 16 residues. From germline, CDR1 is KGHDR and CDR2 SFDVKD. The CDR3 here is CATSGTNREVTDTQYF. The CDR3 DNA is TGTGCCACCAGTGGGACGAACAGGGAAGTGACAGATACGCAGTATTTT.

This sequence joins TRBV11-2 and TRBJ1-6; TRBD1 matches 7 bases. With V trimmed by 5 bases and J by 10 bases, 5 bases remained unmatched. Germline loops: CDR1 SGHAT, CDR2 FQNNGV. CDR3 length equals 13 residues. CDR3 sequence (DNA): TGTGCCAGCAGCATACAGGGGTACTCACCCCTCCACTTT. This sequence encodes CASSIQGYSPLHF. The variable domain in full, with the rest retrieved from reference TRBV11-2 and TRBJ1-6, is EAGVAQSPRYKIIEKRQSVAFWCNPISGHATLYWYQQILGQGPKLLIQFQNNGVVDDSQLPKDRFSAERLKGVDSTLKIQPAKLEDSAVYLCASSIQGYSPLHFGNGTRLTVT.

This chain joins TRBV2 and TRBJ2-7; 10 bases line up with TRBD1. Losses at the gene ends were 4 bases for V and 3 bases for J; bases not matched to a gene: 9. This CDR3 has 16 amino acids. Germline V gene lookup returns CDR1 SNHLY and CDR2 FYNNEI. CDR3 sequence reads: CASSGKTGTGVYEQYF. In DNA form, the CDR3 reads TGTGCCAGCAGTGGGAAAACCGGGACAGGGGTCTACGAGCAGTACTTC.

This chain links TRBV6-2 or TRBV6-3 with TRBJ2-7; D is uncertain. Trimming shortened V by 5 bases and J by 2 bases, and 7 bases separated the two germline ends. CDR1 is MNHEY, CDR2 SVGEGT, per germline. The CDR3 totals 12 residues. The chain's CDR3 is CASSATPYEQYF. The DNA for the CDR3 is TGTGCCAGCAGTGCGACACCCTACGAGCAGTACTTC.

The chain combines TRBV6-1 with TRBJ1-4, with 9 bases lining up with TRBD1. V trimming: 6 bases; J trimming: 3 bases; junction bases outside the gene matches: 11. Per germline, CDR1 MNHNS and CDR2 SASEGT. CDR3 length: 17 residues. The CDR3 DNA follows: TGTGCCAGCAGCCTACAGGGGGCTAGGGGTTCTAATGAAAAACTGTTTTTT. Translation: CASSLQGARGSNEKLFF.

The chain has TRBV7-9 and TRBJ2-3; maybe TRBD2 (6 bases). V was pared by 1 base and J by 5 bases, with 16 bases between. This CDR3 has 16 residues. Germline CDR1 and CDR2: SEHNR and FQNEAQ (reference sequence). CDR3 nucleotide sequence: TGTGCCAGCAGCTTAGGAGGAGGAGGGCCCGGAGATACGCAGTATTTT. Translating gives CASSLGGGGPGDTQYF.

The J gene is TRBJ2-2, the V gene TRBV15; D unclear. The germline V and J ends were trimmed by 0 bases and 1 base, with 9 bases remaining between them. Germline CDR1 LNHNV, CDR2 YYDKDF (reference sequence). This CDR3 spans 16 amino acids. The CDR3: CATSREGTGNTGELFF. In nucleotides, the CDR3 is TGTGCCACCAGCAGAGAAGGAACGGGGAACACCGGGGAGCTGTTTTTT.

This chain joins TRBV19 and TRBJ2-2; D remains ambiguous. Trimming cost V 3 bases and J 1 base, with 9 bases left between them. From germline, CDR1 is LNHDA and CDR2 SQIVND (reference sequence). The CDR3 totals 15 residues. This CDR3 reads CASSIAQQNTGELFF. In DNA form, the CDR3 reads TGTGCCAGTAGTATTGCACAGCAGAACACCGGGGAGCTGTTTTTT. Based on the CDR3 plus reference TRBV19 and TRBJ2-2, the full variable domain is DGGITQSPKYLFRKEGQNVTLSCEQNLNHDAMYWYRQDPGQGLRLIYYSQIVNDFQKGDIAEGYSVSREKKESFPLTVTSAQKNPTAFYLCASSIAQQNTGELFFGEGSRLTVL.

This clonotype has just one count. This chain's CDR3 is CSARTSGRLYNEQFF. CDR3 nucleotides: TGCAGTGCTAGGACTAGCGGGAGACTCTACAATGAGCAGTTCTTC. The chain couples TRBV20-1 to TRBJ2-1; TRBD2 matches 12 bases. CDR1 and CDR2 from the germline V gene are DFQATT and SNEGSKA (reference sequence). This CDR3 has 15 residues. V was clipped by 3 bases and J by 3 bases; unmatched bases: 3.

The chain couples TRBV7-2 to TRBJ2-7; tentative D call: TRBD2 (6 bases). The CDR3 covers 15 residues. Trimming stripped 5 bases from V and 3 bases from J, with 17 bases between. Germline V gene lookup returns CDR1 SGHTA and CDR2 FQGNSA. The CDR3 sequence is CASSRPGTGFYEQYF. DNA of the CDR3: TGTGCCAGCAGCCGTCCCGGGACTGGTTTCTACGAGCAGTACTTC.

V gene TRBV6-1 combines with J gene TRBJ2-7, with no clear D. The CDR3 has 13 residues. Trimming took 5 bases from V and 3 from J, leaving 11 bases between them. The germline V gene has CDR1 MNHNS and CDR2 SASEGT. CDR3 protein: CASSQTDFYEQYF. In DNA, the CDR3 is TGTGCCAGCAGTCAGACGGATTTCTACGAGCAGTACTTC.

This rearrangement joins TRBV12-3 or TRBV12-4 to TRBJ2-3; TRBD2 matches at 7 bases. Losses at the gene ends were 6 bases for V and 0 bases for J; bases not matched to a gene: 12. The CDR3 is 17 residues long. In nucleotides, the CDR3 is TGTGCCAGCAGGCCGGCACTAGCGTATACTAGCACAGATACGCAGTATTTT. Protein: CASRPALAYTSTDTQYF.

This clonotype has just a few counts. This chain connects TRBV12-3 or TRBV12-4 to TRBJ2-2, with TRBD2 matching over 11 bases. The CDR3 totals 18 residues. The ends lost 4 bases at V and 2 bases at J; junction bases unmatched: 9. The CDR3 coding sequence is TGTGCCAGCAGTTCGCCGATAACTAGCGGGAGAAACACCGGGGAGCTGTTTTTT. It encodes CASSSPITSGRNTGELFF.

Here the CDR3 reads CASSLAPVGDEQYF. CDR3 sequence (DNA): TGTGCCAGCAGCTTAGCTCCGGTAGGCGACGAGCAGTACTTC. The V and J genes are TRBV7-9 and TRBJ2-7, with unresolved D. This CDR3 has 14 amino acids. CDR1 is SEHNR, CDR2 FQNEAQ, per germline (reference sequence). V was shortened by 0 bases and J by 5 bases, with 11 bases between the two germline ends.